The clone carrying this T cell receptor beta chain was picked up a small number of times. As yet, its antigen is unknown. Previously reported methods and listed TCR primers produced the bulk TCR libraries. TCRdb re-analysed the PCR reads in MiXCR, keeping a single row per CDR3 protein. The profile shows about 640,000 distinct CDR3 sequences, 20% of them singletons. The record originates from a study of molecular identifiers for immune sequencing clone quantification. Study background: Replicates split RNA from about 20,000 or 100,000 naive CD8 cells five ways, and the researchers sequenced four portions. Study observations and caveats: Spike-in Jurkat TCR RNA from a single cell reportedly registered among about a million naive cells. Sharing of a barcode by identical TCR molecules could cause highly expanded clone sizes to be underestimated.

The germline V gene has CDR1 MGHDK and CDR2 SYGVNS. This CDR3 contains 15 residues. V was shortened by 3 bases and J by 7 bases, with 15 bases between the two germline ends. This clonotype was sampled from a human donor in good health. Some libraries in this study had Jurkat cell RNA spiked in. The V and J genes are TRBV25-1 and TRBJ2-2; D is possibly TRBD1 (5 bases). Sequencing was performed on naive CD8+ T cells from blood, with Jurkat cell RNA spiked in. Described subset: FACS-sorted CD8+CD4-CCR7+CD45RA+ naive T cells. The CDR3, as DNA: TGTGCCAGCAGTGAGGGTTTAGGGGATTACGGGGAGCTGTTTTTT. Residues: CASSEGLGDYGELFF.